This T cell receptor beta chain was recorded in a study of blood T cell repertoires in COVID-19. The wider study: PBMCs, B-cell-depleted T cells, or T cells were the source of the cDNA or gDNA that made up the material.

Under the authors' procedure: The assay estimated nucleated cells by amplifying reference gene primers. The assay was immunoSEQ multiplex PCR, and TCRdb's table has in-frame clones only and misses some. D and trimming come from the DNA, and the V and J calls and clone size come from that table. The repertoire holds roughly 53,000 clones, 80% to 90% seen once, with 2.5% to 3% in the top ten. The germline gives CDR1 GTSNPN, CDR2 SVGIG (reference sequence). This CDR3 is 13 amino acids long. V shed 6 bases and J shed 5 bases, with 16 bases lying between them. The sequenced sample consisted of peripheral blood. The chain carries TRBV30 and TRBJ1-2; D uncertain. This clonotype originated in a man older than 75 with acute or convalescent COVID-19. In nucleotides, the CDR3 is TGTGCCTGCCGGTCCCCAGGTAGATATGGCTACACCTTC. Protein sequence: CACRSPGRYGYTF.